This entry lists 20 T cell receptor beta chains sequenced from one sample in a study of shared clonotypes between healthy human individuals. Generated by immunoSEQ multiplex PCR, the TCRdb table keeps only in-frame clones and is missing some. The profile covers 850,000 to 1,200,000 clones, with 70% to 80% appearing a single time and roughly 1.5% taken by the ten largest. Sequenced material: memory CD4+ T cells sorted from blood. Documented subset: CD45RA-negative fraction. All receptors come from a man between 18 and 35 years old in good health.

The V and J genes are TRBV7-2 and TRBJ2-7, with D perhaps assigned TRBD1 or TRBD2 (5 bases each). The germline CDR1 and CDR2 sequences are SGHTA and FQGNSA. Trimming shortened V by 5 bases and J by 6 bases, and 17 bases separated the two germline ends. The CDR3 loop spans 14 amino acids. Here the CDR3 DNA reads TGTGCCAGCAGCCTTCCGGGCAGGGAGATCGAGCAGTACTTC. Residues: CASSLPGREIEQYF.

The V and J genes are TRBV5-5 and TRBJ1-2, with 8 bases that match TRBD1. The length of the CDR3 is 15 residues. The ends lost 4 bases at V and 7 bases at J; junction bases unmatched: 12. CDR1 is SGHKS, CDR2 YYEKEE, per germline (reference sequence). The CDR3 loop reads CASSQSPGGEGGYTF. CDR3 sequence (DNA): TGTGCCAGCAGCCAATCCCCAGGGGGCGAGGGTGGCTACACCTTC.

The J gene is TRBJ2-2, the V gene TRBV28; 7 positions match TRBD1. Unmatched junction bases numbered 10, after V lost 3 bases and J lost 6 bases. This CDR3 has 16 amino acids. Germline loops: CDR1 MDHEN, CDR2 SYDVKM. The CDR3, as DNA: TGTGCCAGCAGTTTTGTCACAGGGGTCCGGGCCGGGGAGCTGTTTTTT. Protein product: CASSFVTGVRAGELFF.

The V and J genes are TRBV7-8 and TRBJ1-4; no reliable D call. Deletions cut 2 bases from V and 0 bases from J, with 7 bases between. This CDR3 comprises 15 residues. CDR1 and CDR2 from the germline V gene are SGHVS and FQNEAQ. The CDR3: CASSLREATNEKLFF. In DNA form, the CDR3 reads TGTGCCAGCAGCTTACGAGAGGCAACTAATGAAAAACTGTTTTTT.

This clone was recorded many times. The chain combines TRBV7-2 with TRBJ1-3, with D unclear. The CDR3 is 15 residues long. Per germline, CDR1 SGHTA and CDR2 FQGNSA. V lost 5 bases, J lost 2 bases, and 13 bases lay in between. The CDR3 loop reads CASSQRTPPGNTIYF. The CDR3 nucleotides read TGTGCCAGCAGCCAGCGGACCCCCCCTGGAAACACCATATATTTT.

The chain has TRBV5-1 and TRBJ2-5; 12 bases agree with TRBD1. This CDR3 spans 15 amino acids. J lost 11 bases, V lost 0 bases, and 8 bases had no gene match. The V gene's germline CDR1 is SGHRS and CDR2 YFSETQ. The chain's CDR3 is CASSLEGDRGLEQYF. In DNA, the CDR3 is TGCGCCAGCAGCTTGGAAGGGGACAGGGGGCTTGAGCAGTACTTC. The full variable domain, rest sourced from reference TRBV5-1 and TRBJ2-5, is KAGVTQTPRYLIKTRGQQVTLSCSPISGHRSVSWYQQTPGQGLQFLFEYFSETQRNKGNFPGRFSGRQFSNSRSEMNVSTLELGDSALYLCASSLEGDRGLEQYFGPGTRLLVL.

The chain has TRBV5-1 and TRBJ2-3; D is ambiguous. V was clipped by 2 bases and J by 0 bases, with 13 bases between them. Germline V gene lookup returns CDR1 SGHRS and CDR2 YFSETQ. CDR3 length equals 16 residues. This CDR3 is CASSFPGGASTDTQYF. The CDR3 nucleotides are TGCGCCAGCAGCTTCCCAGGCGGTGCTAGCACAGATACGCAGTATTTT.

This clone counts as medium-sized (0.01 to 0.1%). The CDR3 reads CASSPRLAGADTQYF. DNA of the CDR3: TGCGCCAGCAGCCCACGACTAGCGGGAGCTGATACGCAGTATTTT. V gene TRBV4-3 combines with J gene TRBJ2-3; 12 bases match TRBD2. The V segment lost 4 bases and the J segment 6 bases; nucleotides outside the gene matches: 5. CDR1 is LGHNA and CDR2 is YSLEER in the germline V gene. The CDR3 loop spans 15 amino acids.

The gene calls are TRBV7-9 and TRBJ2-7, with 9 bases matching TRBD1. This CDR3 comprises 16 residues. Germline CDR1 and CDR2: SEHNR and FQNEAQ (reference sequence). Unmatched junction bases numbered 6, after V lost 3 bases and J lost 0 bases. The CDR3 spells CASSLGDRVNSYEQYF. Here the CDR3 DNA reads TGTGCCAGCAGCTTGGGGGACAGGGTAAACTCCTACGAGCAGTACTTC.

This clone was seen just once. CDR3 protein: CAISEGTSGGELFF. The CDR3 DNA follows: TGTGCCATCAGTGAAGGGACTAGCGGCGGGGAGCTGTTTTTT. The V and J genes are TRBV10-3 and TRBJ2-2; 11 positions match TRBD2. Trimming at V came to 3 bases and at J to 7 bases, leaving 1 base not matched to a gene. The CDR3 has 14 residues. Germline-derived CDR1 and CDR2 are ENHRY and SYGVKD.

The chain is built from TRBV19 and TRBJ2-5; 8 bases agree with TRBD2. Losses at the gene ends were 4 bases for V and 5 bases for J; bases not matched to a gene: 6. CDR1 is LNHDA and CDR2 is SQIVND in the germline V gene (reference sequence). The CDR3 consists of 14 residues. This CDR3 reads CASSRRGGQETQYF. CDR3 bases: TGTGCCAGTAGTAGACGGGGGGGCCAGGAGACCCAGTACTTC.

This chain links TRBV5-1 with TRBJ1-4; 9 bases align to TRBD1. The CDR3 covers 15 residues. Germline CDR1 SGHRS, CDR2 YFSETQ. The V and J ends lost 5 bases and 8 bases, in that order; junction bases with no gene match: 10. The CDR3 coding sequence is TGCGCCAGCAGTCCCTTACAGGGGGCAGGGGAAAAACTGTTTTTT. It encodes CASSPLQGAGEKLFF.

V gene TRBV10-3 combines with J gene TRBJ1-4, with D uncertain. The CDR3 is 16 residues long. Germline assignment: CDR1 ENHRY and CDR2 SYGVKD. The V end lost 3 bases, the J end lost 0 bases, and 11 bases lay between the germline ends. CDR3 region: CAISESSPTTNEKLFF. CDR3 sequence (DNA): TGTGCCATCAGTGAATCTTCCCCGACAACTAATGAAAAACTGTTTTTT.

The chain employs TRBV28 and TRBJ1-6; D is undetermined. This CDR3 spans 15 amino acids. V was shortened by 4 bases and J by 7 bases, with 14 bases between the two germline ends. CDR1 and CDR2 from the germline V gene are MDHEN and SYDVKM. CDR3 bases: TGTGCCAGCAGTTCAATTACCCTACTGAATTCACCCCTCCACTTT. Encoded protein: CASSSITLLNSPLHF.

The chain carries TRBV30 and TRBJ1-5; D unresolved. Per germline, CDR1 GTSNPN and CDR2 SVGIG (reference sequence). CDR3 length: 15 amino acids. Trimming took 5 bases from V and 2 from J, leaving 16 bases between them. CDR3 in DNA: TGTGCCTGGGCCTCTATGAGCCAGGGCAATCAGCCCCAGCATTTT. The encoded protein is CAWASMSQGNQPQHF.

This clone occurred a few times. The chain couples TRBV18 to TRBJ2-5, with D possibly TRBD1 on 6 matching bases. The CDR3 has 15 residues. CDR1 is KGHSH, CDR2 LQKENI, per germline. Trimming took 4 bases from V and 0 from J, leaving 12 bases between them. CDR3 DNA: TGTGCCAGCTCACGTCTACAGGGAGACCAAGAGACCCAGTACTTC. Its translation is CASSRLQGDQETQYF.

The V and J genes are TRBV7-2 and TRBJ2-5; 8 bases are shared with TRBD2. The germline V gene encodes CDR1 SGHTA and CDR2 FQGNSA. The CDR3 runs 14 residues. Trimming at V came to 8 bases and at J to 7 bases, leaving 12 bases not matched to a gene. CDR3 DNA: TGTGCCAGCGGAAGCGGGGGAGCCTTAATGACCCAGTACTTC. As protein: CASGSGGALMTQYF.

This clone occurred a few times. This chain joins TRBV19 and TRBJ1-5; no clear D. V was cut by 3 bases and J by 6 bases, with 18 bases left in between. The CDR3 runs 16 residues. Looked up from germline, CDR1 is LNHDA and CDR2 is SQIVND (reference sequence). The CDR3 DNA reads TGTGCCAGTAGTATGCCCCTCTTGAAGGCTAGTCAGCCCCAGCATTTT. Its protein is CASSMPLLKASQPQHF. Supplemented by reference TRBV19 and TRBJ1-5, the full variable domain reads DGGITQSPKYLFRKEGQNVTLSCEQNLNHDAMYWYRQDPGQGLRLIYYSQIVNDFQKGDIAEGYSVSREKKESFPLTVTSAQKNPTAFYLCASSMPLLKASQPQHFGDGTRLSIL.

The chain is built from TRBV12-5 and TRBJ1-3; possibly TRBD1 for D (5 bases). The germline gives CDR1 LGHNT, CDR2 FRNRAP. The ends were cut back, 6 bases at V and 4 bases at J, with 22 bases in the middle. The CDR3 is 17 amino acids. CDR3: CASGPHRGSGIGNTIYF. The DNA of the CDR3 is TGTGCTAGTGGCCCCCATCGGGGGTCAGGGATCGGAAACACCATATATTTT.

The chain has TRBV15 and TRBJ2-3, with unresolved D. Germline CDR1 is LNHNV and CDR2 is YYDKDF (reference sequence). The CDR3 totals 15 residues. Trimming took 0 bases from V and 9 from J, leaving 16 bases between them. This CDR3 is CATSRDKKLADTQYF. The DNA of the CDR3 is TGTGCCACCAGCAGAGATAAAAAATTGGCGGACACGCAGTATTTT.